These T cell receptor beta chains were read from a single sample in a study of T-cell memory formation after mild COVID-19. TCRdb redid the calling of the 5' RACE reads with MiXCR, one entry per CDR3 protein. Of around 110,000 distinct CDR3 sequences detected, roughly 14% appear once; the ten largest clones hold around 43%. Specimen: PBMCs or a T cell subset sorted from them (not recorded which). The receptors were sampled from a man aged 18 to 35 who had mild COVID-19 (a few samples of this study predate the infection). Cell type and time point are not known. Both conserved end residues are part of each CDR3. Fields, in order: D gene, J gene, clone size, V gene, CDR3 DNA, CDR3 protein. A D gene is named only where the DNA matches it firmly. Not every row has a clone size; where given, it reads once, few, many or a size class.

-,TRBJ1-1,-,TRBV9,TGTGCCAGCAGCGTAGGAGGGAGCCATGGTGGCACTGAAGCTTTCTTT,CASSVGGSHGGTEAFF
-,TRBJ2-7,many,TRBV5-5,TGTGCCAGCAGCTTGGGCACCTACGAGCAGTACTTC,CASSLGTYEQYF
-,TRBJ2-2,-,TRBV20-1,TGCAGTGTCTTACCGGCGAACACCGGGGAGCTGTTTTTT,CSVLPANTGELFF
-,TRBJ1-6,-,TRBV4-3,TGCGCCAGCAGCCAACGTGACGGTTCGGTATATAATTCACCCCTCCACTTT,CASSQRDGSVYNSPLHF
-,TRBJ2-1,few,TRBV7-3,TGTGCCAGCAGCTTAATCAAGAGCTCCTACAATGAGCAGTTCTTC,CASSLIKSSYNEQFF
TRBD1,TRBJ1-1,few,TRBV7-9,TGTGCCAGCAGCTTAGAGGGGGCGGACAAAGCTTTCTTT,CASSLEGADKAFF
-,TRBJ2-1,-,TRBV29-1,TGCAGCGCCCCGGTAGGGCCGCCCCATGAGCAGTTCTTC,CSAPVGPPHEQFF
-,TRBJ2-7,many,TRBV7-9,TGTGCCAGCAGCTCCCGCAGTGGCAACGAGCAGTACTTC,CASSSRSGNEQYF
-,TRBJ2-3,few,TRBV29-1,TGCAGCGTTGCGGGTCACAGGGTAGACACAGATACGCAGTATTTT,CSVAGHRVDTDTQYF
-,TRBJ2-1,many,TRBV12-3/TRBV12-4,TGTGCCAGCAGTTTGGTCACACCCAATGAGCAGTTCTTC,CASSLVTPNEQFF
-,TRBJ2-2,few,TRBV12-3/TRBV12-4,TGTGCCAGCAGCCGCAGGGGGGACACCGGGGAGCTGTTTTTT,CASSRRGDTGELFF
-,TRBJ1-5,few,TRBV6-1,TGTGCCAGCAGCGTCAGGGTTGGCAGCAATCAGCCCCAGCATTTT,CASSVRVGSNQPQHF
-,TRBJ2-5,few,TRBV12-3/TRBV12-4,TGTGCCAGCAGTTTCGGAACAGGCCAAGAGACCCAGTACTTC,CASSFGTGQETQYF
TRBD2,TRBJ2-5,few,TRBV13,TGTGCCAGCAGCTTAAGGCTAGCGGGGGAAGAGACCCAGTACTTC,CASSLRLAGEETQYF
-,TRBJ1-2,-,TRBV12-3/TRBV12-4,TGTGCCAGCAGTTTCTACACCCTGACCTATGGCTACACCTTC,CASSFYTLTYGYTF
TRBD2,TRBJ2-1,few,TRBV12-3/TRBV12-4,TGTGCCAGCACACATAGCGGGGGGGCGGGGAATGAGCAGTTCTTC,CASTHSGGAGNEQFF
-,TRBJ2-1,many,TRBV4-3,TGCGCCAGCAGCCAAGGCGGATACAATGAGCAGTTCTTC,CASSQGGYNEQFF
-,TRBJ2-3,many,TRBV15,TGTGCCACCAGCAGAGATTTCGGTACAGATACGCAGTATTTT,CATSRDFGTDTQYF
TRBD1,TRBJ1-4,few,TRBV6-5,TGTGCCAGCAGTTACTCGGGCCGGACAGGAGGGTTTTGGGGAAAACTGTTTTTT,CASSYSGRTGGFWGKLFF
-,TRBJ2-3,few,TRBV4-1,TGCGCCAGCAGCCAAGAAAGGGGGTATACGCAGTATTTT,CASSQERGYTQYF
-,TRBJ2-3,-,TRBV15,TGTGCCACCAGCACGGGCACGGGGGGCACAGATACGCAGTATTTT,CATSTGTGGTDTQYF
-,TRBJ2-4,-,TRBV4-1,TGCGCCAGCAGCCCTAACCCCCTTCTGGTTGCCAAAAACATTCAGTACTTC,CASSPNPLLVAKNIQYF
-,TRBJ2-7,-,TRBV7-9,TGTGCCAGCAGCTTGAGGGACCACGAGCAGTACTTC,CASSLRDHEQYF
-,TRBJ1-2,few,TRBV7-9,TGTGCCAGCAGCTTAGCCGGGTCAGTGTATGGCTACACCTTC,CASSLAGSVYGYTF
-,TRBJ2-5,few,TRBV7-6,TGTGCCAGCAGCTTAGGGGGGGGCTCATTGGAGACCCAGTACTTC,CASSLGGGSLETQYF
-,TRBJ1-2,few,TRBV12-3/TRBV12-4,TGTGCCAGCAGTTGGGGGCCTACGGGGGGCTACACCTTC,CASSWGPTGGYTF
-,TRBJ2-2,few,TRBV12-3/TRBV12-4,TGTGCCAGCAGCTTGACTCGCGCCACCGGGGAGCTGTTTTTT,CASSLTRATGELFF
-,TRBJ2-3,-,TRBV6-2/TRBV6-3,TGTGCCAGCAGTTATCAGGGGTACACAGATACGCAGTATTTT,CASSYQGYTDTQYF